The 12 T cell receptor beta chains below all came from one sample that was sequenced in a study of cytomegalovirus exposure and HLA in healthy donors. PCR used 60 Vbeta primers and 13 Jbeta primers. Assay: immunoSEQ multiplex PCR; the TCRdb copy retains only in-frame clones and omits some. The repertoire holds approximately 140,000 clones, about 80% seen once, with more than 1.5% in the top ten. Sequencing was done on a sample of PBMCs. The origin of the receptors is a middle-aged woman in good health and CMV-seronegative.

The gene calls are TRBV11-2 and TRBJ1-2, with a weak D call TRBD1 (5 bases). This CDR3 is built from 15 residues. Germline assignment: CDR1 SGHAT and CDR2 FQNNGV. V gave up 4 bases and J gave up 3 bases, with 15 bases separating them. The chain's CDR3 is CASSSPGGKDYGYTF. DNA of the CDR3: TGTGCCAGCAGCTCCCCGGGGGGGAAGGACTATGGCTACACCTTC.

This clone is a singleton in its sample. For the CDR3, the DNA is TGTGCCATCAGTGAGTCCGGGCCGGGAAGGGAGCAGTTCTTC. It yields the protein CAISESGPGREQFF. The genes are TRBV10-3 and TRBJ2-1; D may be TRBD2 (5 bases). CDR3 length equals 14 residues. V was shortened by 0 bases and J by 10 bases, with 13 bases between the two germline ends. The V gene's germline CDR1 is ENHRY and CDR2 SYGVKD.

V and J are TRBV29-1 and TRBJ2-7; D possibly corresponds to TRBD2 (5 bases). This CDR3 comprises 12 residues. With 5 bases removed from V and 1 base from J, the gap between germline ends came to 9 bases. CDR1 and CDR2 (germline): SQVTM, ANQGSEA. CDR3 DNA sequence: TGCAGCGTTCGACTACCGTCCTACGAGCAGTACTTC. Its translation is CSVRLPSYEQYF.

There are a few counts of this clone. The genes are TRBV28 and TRBJ2-3; TRBD2 is a possible D gene (5 bases). Per germline, CDR1 MDHEN and CDR2 SYDVKM. V was trimmed by 5 bases and J by 4 bases, leaving 16 bases between them. The CDR3 is 15 amino acids. The CDR3, as DNA: TGTGCCAGCAGTAAACCTAGCCTAGGGTCAGATACGCAGTATTTT. This gives the protein CASSKPSLGSDTQYF.

The J gene is TRBJ2-5, the V gene TRBV7-6; no firm D call. Looked up from germline, CDR1 is SGHVS and CDR2 is FNYEAQ. The V gene lost 0 bases and the J gene lost 4 bases, with 6 bases spanning the gap. There are 13 residues in the CDR3. The CDR3 protein is CASSLAFGETQYF. The CDR3 coding sequence is TGTGCCAGCAGCTTAGCCTTCGGAGAGACCCAGTACTTC.

The gene calls are TRBV6-1 and TRBJ2-7; 7 nucleotides line up with TRBD1. The CDR3 is 14 residues long. Germline CDR1 and CDR2: MNHNS and SASEGT. V trimming: 3 bases; J trimming: 2 bases; junction bases outside the gene matches: 4. In DNA, the CDR3 is TGTGCCAGCAGTGATACAGGGGCCACCTACGAGCAGTACTTC. Amino acids: CASSDTGATYEQYF.

The rearrangement links TRBV7-8 to TRBJ2-7, with a weak D call TRBD2 (6 bases). Germline V lookup: CDR1 SGHVS, CDR2 FQNEAQ. Trimming cost V 1 base and J 0 bases, with 13 bases left between them. This CDR3 is built from 16 residues. The CDR3 loop is CASSLVEGPGSYEQYF. CDR3 DNA sequence: TGTGCCAGCAGCTTAGTGGAGGGACCCGGCTCCTACGAGCAGTACTTC.

This chain links TRBV9 with TRBJ2-1; tentative D call: TRBD2 (5 bases). The CDR3 runs 16 residues. V was shortened by 3 bases and J by 0 bases, with 13 bases between the two germline ends. Germline V gene lookup returns CDR1 SGDLS and CDR2 YYNGEE. Here the CDR3 reads CASSAGLGSSYNEQFF. In DNA, the CDR3 is TGTGCCAGCAGCGCCGGACTGGGTAGCTCCTACAATGAGCAGTTCTTC.

The genes are TRBV5-1 and TRBJ2-2, with a possible D match to TRBD1 (6 bases). Trimming removed 0 bases from V and 8 bases from J, with 14 bases in between. This CDR3 comprises 15 residues. Germline loops: CDR1 SGHRS, CDR2 YFSETQ. The chain's CDR3 is CASSLGTGKSGELFF. The CDR3 DNA follows: TGCGCCAGCAGCTTGGGAACAGGGAAGTCGGGGGAGCTGTTTTTT. Combining the CDR3 with reference TRBV5-1 and TRBJ2-2 gives the whole variable domain KAGVTQTPRYLIKTRGQQVTLSCSPISGHRSVSWYQQTPGQGLQFLFEYFSETQRNKGNFPGRFSGRQFSNSRSEMNVSTLELGDSALYLCASSLGTGKSGELFFGEGSRLTVL.

V gene TRBV11-2 combines with J gene TRBJ2-5, with no clear D. The germline V and J ends were trimmed by 0 bases and 1 base, with 9 bases remaining between them. The length of the CDR3 is 15 residues. The V gene's germline CDR1 is SGHAT and CDR2 FQNNGV. The CDR3 nucleotides read TGTGCCAGCAGCTTAGACCCAGAATTCCAAGAGACCCAGTACTTC. This translates into CASSLDPEFQETQYF.

The rearrangement links TRBV11-2 to TRBJ1-3; D remains ambiguous. CDR3 length: 14 residues. The V end lost 1 base, the J end lost 0 bases, and 4 bases lay between the germline ends. Per the germline V gene, CDR1 is SGHAT and CDR2 is FQNNGV. The CDR3: CASSLVYSGNTIYF. DNA for the CDR3: TGTGCCAGCAGCTTAGTGTACTCTGGAAACACCATATATTTT.

The sample holds one count of this clone. Distinct nucleotide sequences in the sample also encode this CDR3. The rearrangement joins TRBV11-3 to TRBJ2-1; perhaps TRBD2 as D (5 bases). This CDR3 is 14 amino acids long. V was pared by 3 bases and J by 0 bases, with 6 bases between. Germline V CDR1 and CDR2: SGHNT, YENEEA. CDR3 coding DNA: TGTGCCAGCAGCTTGGGGAGCTCCTACAATGAGCAGTTCTTC. Protein sequence: CASSLGSSYNEQFF.